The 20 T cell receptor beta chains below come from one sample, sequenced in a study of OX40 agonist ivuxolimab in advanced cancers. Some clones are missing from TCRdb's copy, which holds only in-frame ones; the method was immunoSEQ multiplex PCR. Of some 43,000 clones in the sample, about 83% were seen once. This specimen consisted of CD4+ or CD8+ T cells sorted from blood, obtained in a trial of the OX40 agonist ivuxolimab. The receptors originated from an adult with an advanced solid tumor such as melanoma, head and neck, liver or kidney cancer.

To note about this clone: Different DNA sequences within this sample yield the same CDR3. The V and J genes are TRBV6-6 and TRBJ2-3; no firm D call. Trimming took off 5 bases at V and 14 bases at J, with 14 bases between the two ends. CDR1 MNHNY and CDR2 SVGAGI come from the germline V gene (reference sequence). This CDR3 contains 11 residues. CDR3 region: CASSQVRELYF. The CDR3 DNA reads TGTGCCAGCAGTCAAGTTAGAGAGCTGTATTTT.

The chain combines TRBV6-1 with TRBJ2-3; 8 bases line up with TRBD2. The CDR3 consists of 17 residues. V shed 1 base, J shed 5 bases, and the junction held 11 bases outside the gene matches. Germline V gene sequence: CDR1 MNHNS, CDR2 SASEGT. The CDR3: CASSEGGSGRAIDTQYF. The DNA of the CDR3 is TGTGCCAGCAGTGAAGGTGGCTCCGGGAGGGCCATAGATACGCAGTATTTT.

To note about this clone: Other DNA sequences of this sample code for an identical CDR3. This CDR3 reads CASNNNGAEAFF. The CDR3 coding sequence is TGTGCCAGCAACAATAATGGGGCTGAAGCTTTCTTT. This chain joins TRBV9 and TRBJ1-1; no clear D gene. V was clipped by 6 bases and J by 6 bases, with 12 bases between them. The CDR3 consists of 12 residues. Per germline, CDR1 SGDLS and CDR2 YYNGEE. Variable domain in full (rest from reference TRBV9 and TRBJ1-1): DSGVTQTPKHLITATGQRVTLRCSPRSGDLSVYWYQQSLDQGLQFLIQYYNGEERAKGNILERFSAQQFPDLHSELNLSSLELGDSALYFCASNNNGAEAFFGQGTRLTVV.

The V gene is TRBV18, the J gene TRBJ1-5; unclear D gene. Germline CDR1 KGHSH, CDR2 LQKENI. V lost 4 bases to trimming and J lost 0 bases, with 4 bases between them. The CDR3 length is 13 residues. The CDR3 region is CASSQDSNQPQHF. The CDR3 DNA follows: TGTGCCAGCTCACAGGATAGCAATCAGCCCCAGCATTTT.

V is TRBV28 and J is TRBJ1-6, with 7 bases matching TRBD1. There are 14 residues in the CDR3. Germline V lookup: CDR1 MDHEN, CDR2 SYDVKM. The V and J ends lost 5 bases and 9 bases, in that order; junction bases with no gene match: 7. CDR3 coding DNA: TGTGCCAGCAGTCTCCACAGGGGAACTTCACCCCTCCACTTT. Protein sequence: CASSLHRGTSPLHF.

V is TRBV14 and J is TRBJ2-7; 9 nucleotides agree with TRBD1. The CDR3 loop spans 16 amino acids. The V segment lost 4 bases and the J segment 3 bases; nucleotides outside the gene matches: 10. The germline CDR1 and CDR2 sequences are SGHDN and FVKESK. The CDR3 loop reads CASSRPFGDRDYEQYF. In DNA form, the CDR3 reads TGTGCCAGCAGCCGCCCCTTCGGGGACAGGGACTACGAGCAGTACTTC.

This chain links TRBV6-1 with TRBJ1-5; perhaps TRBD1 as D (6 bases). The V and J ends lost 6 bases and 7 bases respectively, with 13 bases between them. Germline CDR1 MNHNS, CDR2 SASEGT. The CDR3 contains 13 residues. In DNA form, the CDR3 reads TGTGCCAGCAGAAAACAGGGTGGCCAGCCCCAGCATTTT. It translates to CASRKQGGQPQHF.

DNA of the CDR3: TGTGCCAGCAGCCAAGAGCGGGGACAGCAAGAGACCCAGTACTTC. Its protein product is CASSQERGQQETQYF. The rearrangement links TRBV4-2 to TRBJ2-5, with D possibly being TRBD1 (7 bases). The CDR3 totals 15 residues. Germline CDR1 reads LGHNA; CDR2 reads YNFKEQ. Trimming removed 0 bases at V and 2 bases at J, with 10 bases between.

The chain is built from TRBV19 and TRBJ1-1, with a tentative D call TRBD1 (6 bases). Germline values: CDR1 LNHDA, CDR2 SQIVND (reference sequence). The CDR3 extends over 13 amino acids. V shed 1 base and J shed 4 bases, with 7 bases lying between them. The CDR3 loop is CASSIGGGTEAFF. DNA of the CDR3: TGTGCCAGTAGTATAGGAGGGGGCACTGAAGCTTTCTTT.

CDR3 protein: CASSRDRGIYTTNEKLFF. The CDR3, as DNA: TGTGCCAGCAGCCGGGACAGGGGTATATACACGACTAATGAAAAACTGTTTTTT. The chain couples TRBV2 to TRBJ1-4; 10 nucleotides agree with TRBD1. CDR3 length: 18 amino acids. With V trimmed by 6 bases and J by 2 bases, 12 bases remained unmatched. Germline CDR1 reads SNHLY; CDR2 reads FYNNEI.

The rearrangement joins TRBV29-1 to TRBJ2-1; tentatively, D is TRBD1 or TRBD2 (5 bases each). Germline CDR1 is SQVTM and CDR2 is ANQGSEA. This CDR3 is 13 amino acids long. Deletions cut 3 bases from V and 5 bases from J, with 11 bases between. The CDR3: CSVEGPINNEQFF. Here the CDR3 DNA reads TGCAGCGTTGAGGGACCGATTAACAATGAGCAGTTCTTC.

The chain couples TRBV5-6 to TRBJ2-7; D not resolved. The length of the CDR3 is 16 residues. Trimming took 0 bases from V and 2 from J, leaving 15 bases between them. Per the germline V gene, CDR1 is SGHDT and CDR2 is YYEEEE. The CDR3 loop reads CASSLAASAYAYEQYF. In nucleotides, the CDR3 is TGTGCCAGCAGCTTGGCGGCCAGCGCCTATGCCTACGAGCAGTACTTC.

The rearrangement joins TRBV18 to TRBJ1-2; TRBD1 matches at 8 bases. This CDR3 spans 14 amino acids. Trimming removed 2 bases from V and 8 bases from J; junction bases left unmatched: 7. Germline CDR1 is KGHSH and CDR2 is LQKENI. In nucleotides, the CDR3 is TGTGCCAGCTCACCAACCCGGACAGGGTACGGCTACACCTTC. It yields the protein CASSPTRTGYGYTF.

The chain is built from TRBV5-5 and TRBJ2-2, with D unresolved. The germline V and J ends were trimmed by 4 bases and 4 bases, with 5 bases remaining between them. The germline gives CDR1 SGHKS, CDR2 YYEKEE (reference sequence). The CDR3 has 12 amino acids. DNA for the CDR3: TGTGCCAGCAGCGACGGCACCGGGGAGCTGTTTTTT. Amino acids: CASSDGTGELFF.

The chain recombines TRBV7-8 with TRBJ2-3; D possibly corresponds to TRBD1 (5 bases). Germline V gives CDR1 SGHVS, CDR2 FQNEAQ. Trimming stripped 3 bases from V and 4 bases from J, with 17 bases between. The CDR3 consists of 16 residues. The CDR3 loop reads CASSFLTAQGSDTQYF. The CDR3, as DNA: TGTGCCAGCAGCTTCCTGACAGCCCAAGGGTCAGATACGCAGTATTTT.

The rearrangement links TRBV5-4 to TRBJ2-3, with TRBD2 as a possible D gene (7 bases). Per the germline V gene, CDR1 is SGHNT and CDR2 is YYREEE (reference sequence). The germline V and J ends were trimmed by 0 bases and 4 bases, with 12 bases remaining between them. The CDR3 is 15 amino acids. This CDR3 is CASSLDREGPDTQYF. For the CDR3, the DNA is TGTGCCAGCAGCTTGGACAGGGAGGGCCCAGATACGCAGTATTTT.

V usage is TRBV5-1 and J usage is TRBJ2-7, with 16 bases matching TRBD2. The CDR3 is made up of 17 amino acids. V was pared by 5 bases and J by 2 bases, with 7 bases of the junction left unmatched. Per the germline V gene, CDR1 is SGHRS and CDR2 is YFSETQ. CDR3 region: CASSRGLAGGPAYEQYF. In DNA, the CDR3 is TGCGCCAGCAGTCGGGGACTAGCGGGAGGGCCCGCCTACGAGCAGTACTTC.

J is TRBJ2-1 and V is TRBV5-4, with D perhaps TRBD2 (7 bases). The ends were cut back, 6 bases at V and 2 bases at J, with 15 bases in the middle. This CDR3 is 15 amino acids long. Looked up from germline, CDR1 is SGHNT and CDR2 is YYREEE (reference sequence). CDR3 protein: CASTLGGLTYNEQFF. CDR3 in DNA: TGTGCCAGCACCTTAGGGGGACTAACCTACAATGAGCAGTTCTTC.

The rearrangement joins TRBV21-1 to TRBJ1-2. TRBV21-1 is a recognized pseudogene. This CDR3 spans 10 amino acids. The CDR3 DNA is TGTGCCAGCAGGTACTATGGCTACACCTTC. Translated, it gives CASRYYGYTF.

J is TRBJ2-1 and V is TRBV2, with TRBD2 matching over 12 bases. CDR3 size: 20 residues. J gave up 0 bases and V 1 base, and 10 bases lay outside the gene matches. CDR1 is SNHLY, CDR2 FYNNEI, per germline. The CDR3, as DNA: TGTGCCAGCAGTGAAGAGGTAGGACTAGCGGGGTTCCTCTCCTACAATGAGCAGTTCTTC. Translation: CASSEEVGLAGFLSYNEQFF.